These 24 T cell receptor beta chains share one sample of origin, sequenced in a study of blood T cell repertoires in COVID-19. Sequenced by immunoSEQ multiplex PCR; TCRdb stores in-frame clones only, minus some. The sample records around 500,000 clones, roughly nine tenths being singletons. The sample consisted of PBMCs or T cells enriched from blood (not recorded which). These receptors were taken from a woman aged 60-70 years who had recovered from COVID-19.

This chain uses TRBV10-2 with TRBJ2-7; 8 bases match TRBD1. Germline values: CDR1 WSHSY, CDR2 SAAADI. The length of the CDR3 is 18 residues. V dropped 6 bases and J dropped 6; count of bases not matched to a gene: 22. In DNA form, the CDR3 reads TGCGCCAGCAGAAGTAACGTGGCCCCCCCTTTCAGGGGGCGCGAGCAGTACGTC. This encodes CASRSNVAPPFRGREQYV.

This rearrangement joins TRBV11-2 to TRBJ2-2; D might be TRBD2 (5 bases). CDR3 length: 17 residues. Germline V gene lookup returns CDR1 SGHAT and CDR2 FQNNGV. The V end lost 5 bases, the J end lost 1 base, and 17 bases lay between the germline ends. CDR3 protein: CASSLSRGQRNTGELFF. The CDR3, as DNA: TGTGCCAGCAGCCTCTCCCGAGGGCAGCGGAACACCGGGGAGCTGTTTTTT.

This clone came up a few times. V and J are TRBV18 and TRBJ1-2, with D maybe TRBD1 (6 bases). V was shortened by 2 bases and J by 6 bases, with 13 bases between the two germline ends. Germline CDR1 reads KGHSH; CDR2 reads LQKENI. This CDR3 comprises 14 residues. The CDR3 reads CASSPFPGEDGYTF. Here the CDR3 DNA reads TGTGCCAGCTCACCATTCCCAGGGGAAGATGGCTACACCTTC.

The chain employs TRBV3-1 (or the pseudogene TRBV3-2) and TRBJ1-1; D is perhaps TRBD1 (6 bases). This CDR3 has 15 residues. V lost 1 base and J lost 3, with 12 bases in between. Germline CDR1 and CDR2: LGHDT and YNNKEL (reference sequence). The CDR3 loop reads CASSQAGRGDTEAFF. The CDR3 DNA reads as TGTGCCAGCAGCCAAGCGGGCAGGGGAGACACTGAAGCTTTCTTT.

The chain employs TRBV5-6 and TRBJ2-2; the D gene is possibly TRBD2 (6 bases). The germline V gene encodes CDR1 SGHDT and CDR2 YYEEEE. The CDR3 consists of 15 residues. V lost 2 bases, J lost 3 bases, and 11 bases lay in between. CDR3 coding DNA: TGTGCCAGCAGCTTTTCACCGGGGGACACCGGGGAGCTGTTTTTT. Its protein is CASSFSPGDTGELFF.

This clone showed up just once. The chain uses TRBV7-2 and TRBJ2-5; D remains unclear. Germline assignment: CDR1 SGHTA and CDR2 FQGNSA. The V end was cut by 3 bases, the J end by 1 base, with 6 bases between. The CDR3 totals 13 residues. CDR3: CASSFTGQETQYF. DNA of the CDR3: TGTGCCAGCAGCTTTACGGGCCAAGAGACCCAGTACTTC.

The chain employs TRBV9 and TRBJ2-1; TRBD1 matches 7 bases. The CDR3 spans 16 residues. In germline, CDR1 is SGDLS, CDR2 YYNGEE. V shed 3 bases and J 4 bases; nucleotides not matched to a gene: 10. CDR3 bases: TGTGCCAGCAGCGGACTTGGGACAGACGCTTACAATGAGCAGTTCTTC. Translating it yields CASSGLGTDAYNEQFF.

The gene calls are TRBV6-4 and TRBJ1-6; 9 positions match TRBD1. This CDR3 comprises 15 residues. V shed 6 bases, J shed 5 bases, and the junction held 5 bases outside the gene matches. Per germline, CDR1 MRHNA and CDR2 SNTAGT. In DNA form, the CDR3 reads TGTGCCAGCAGGGAGGACAGGGGAAATAATTCACCCCTCCACTTT. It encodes CASREDRGNNSPLHF.

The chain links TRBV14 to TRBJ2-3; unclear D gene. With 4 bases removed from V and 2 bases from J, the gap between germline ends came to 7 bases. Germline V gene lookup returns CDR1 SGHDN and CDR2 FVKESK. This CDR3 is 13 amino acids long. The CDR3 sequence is CASSPLATDTQYF. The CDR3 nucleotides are TGTGCCAGCAGCCCTTTGGCCACAGATACGCAGTATTTT.

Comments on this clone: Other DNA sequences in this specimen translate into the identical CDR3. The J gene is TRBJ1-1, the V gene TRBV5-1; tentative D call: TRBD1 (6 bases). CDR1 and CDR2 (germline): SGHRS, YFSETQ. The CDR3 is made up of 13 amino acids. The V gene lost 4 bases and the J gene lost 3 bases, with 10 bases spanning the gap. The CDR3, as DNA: TGCGCCAGCAGCCTACAGGGATACACTGAAGCTTTCTTT. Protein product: CASSLQGYTEAFF.

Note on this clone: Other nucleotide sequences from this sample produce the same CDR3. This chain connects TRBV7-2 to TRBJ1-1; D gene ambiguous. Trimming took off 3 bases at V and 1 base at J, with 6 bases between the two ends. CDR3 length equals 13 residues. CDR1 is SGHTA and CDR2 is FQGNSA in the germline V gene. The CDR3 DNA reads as TGTGCCAGCAGCTTTGGCCGGAACACTGAAGCTTTCTTT. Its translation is CASSFGRNTEAFF.

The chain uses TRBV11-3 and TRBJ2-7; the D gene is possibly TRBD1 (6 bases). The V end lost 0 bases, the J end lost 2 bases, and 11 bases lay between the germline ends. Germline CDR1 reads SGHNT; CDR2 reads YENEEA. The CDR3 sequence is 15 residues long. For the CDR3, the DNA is TGTGCCAGCAGCTTAGACACGGGACAAACCTACGAGCAGTACTTC. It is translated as CASSLDTGQTYEQYF.

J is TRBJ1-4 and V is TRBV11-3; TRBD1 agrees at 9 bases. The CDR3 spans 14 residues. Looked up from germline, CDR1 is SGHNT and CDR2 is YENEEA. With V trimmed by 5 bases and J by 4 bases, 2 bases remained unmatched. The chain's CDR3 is CASSPGQGNEKLFF. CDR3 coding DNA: TGTGCCAGCAGCCCGGGACAGGGTAATGAAAAACTGTTTTTT.

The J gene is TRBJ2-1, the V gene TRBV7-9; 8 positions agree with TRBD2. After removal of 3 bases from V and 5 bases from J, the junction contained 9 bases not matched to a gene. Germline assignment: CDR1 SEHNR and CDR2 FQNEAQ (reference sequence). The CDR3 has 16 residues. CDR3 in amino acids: CASSFLSGAPNNEQFF. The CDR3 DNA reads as TGTGCCAGCAGCTTCCTTAGCGGGGCACCAAACAATGAGCAGTTCTTC. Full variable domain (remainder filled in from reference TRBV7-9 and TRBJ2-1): DTGVSQNPRHKITKRGQNVTFRCDPISEHNRLYWYRQTLGQGPEFLTYFQNEAQLEKSRLLSDRFSAERPKGSFSTLEIQRTEQGDSAMYLCASSFLSGAPNNEQFFGPGTRLTVL.

CDR3 bases: TGTGCCAGCAGCTTGGGTCGGGACAGGGATCAGCCCCAGCATTTT. Amino acids: CASSLGRDRDQPQHF. The rearrangement joins TRBV7-2 to TRBJ1-5; 9 bases are shared with TRBD1. V shed 3 bases and J 5 bases; nucleotides not matched to a gene: 5. There are 15 residues in the CDR3. Germline CDR1 and CDR2: SGHTA and FQGNSA.

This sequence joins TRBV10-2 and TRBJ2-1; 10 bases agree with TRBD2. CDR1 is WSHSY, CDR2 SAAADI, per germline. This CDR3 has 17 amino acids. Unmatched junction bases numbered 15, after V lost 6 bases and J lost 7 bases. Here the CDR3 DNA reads TGCGCCAGCAGATCTAACAGCGGGGGGGGGAATACAAATGAGCAGTTCTTC. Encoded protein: CASRSNSGGGNTNEQFF.

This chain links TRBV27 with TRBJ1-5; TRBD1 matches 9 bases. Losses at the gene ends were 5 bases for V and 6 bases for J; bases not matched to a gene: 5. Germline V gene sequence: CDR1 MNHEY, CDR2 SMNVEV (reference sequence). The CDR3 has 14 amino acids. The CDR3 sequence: CASSPTGGLQPQHF. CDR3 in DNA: TGTGCCAGCAGTCCGACAGGGGGTCTTCAGCCCCAGCATTTT.

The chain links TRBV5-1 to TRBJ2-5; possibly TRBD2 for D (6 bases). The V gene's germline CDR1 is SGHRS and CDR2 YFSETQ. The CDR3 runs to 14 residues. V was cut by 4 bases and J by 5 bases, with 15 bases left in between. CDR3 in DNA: TGCGCCAGCAGCATCATAGCGGCGGACGAGACCCAGTACTTC. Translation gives CASSIIAADETQYF.

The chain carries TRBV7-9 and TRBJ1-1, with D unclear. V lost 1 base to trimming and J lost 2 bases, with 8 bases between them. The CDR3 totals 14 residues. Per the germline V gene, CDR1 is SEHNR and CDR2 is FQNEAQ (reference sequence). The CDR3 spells CASSLGGSNTEAFF. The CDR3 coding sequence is TGTGCCAGCAGCTTAGGAGGCAGCAACACTGAAGCTTTCTTT.

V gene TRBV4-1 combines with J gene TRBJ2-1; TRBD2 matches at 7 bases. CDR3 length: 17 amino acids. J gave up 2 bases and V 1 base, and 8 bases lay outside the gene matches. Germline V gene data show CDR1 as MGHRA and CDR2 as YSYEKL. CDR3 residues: CASSQAPGGTTYNEQFF. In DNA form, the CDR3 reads TGCGCCAGCAGCCAAGCCCCCGGGGGGACCACCTACAATGAGCAGTTCTTC.

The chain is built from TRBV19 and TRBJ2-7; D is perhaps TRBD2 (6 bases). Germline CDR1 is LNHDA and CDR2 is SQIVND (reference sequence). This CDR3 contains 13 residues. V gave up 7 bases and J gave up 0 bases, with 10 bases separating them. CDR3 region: CASKEGPSYEQYF. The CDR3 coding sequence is TGTGCCAGTAAGGAGGGTCCCTCCTACGAGCAGTACTTC.

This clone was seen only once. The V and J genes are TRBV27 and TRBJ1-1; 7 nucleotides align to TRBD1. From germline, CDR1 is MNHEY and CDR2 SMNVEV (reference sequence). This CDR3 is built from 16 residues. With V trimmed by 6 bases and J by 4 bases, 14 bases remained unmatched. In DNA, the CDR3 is TGTGCCAGCAGAGGGGGACAGACTTATCTGAGCACTGAAGCTTTCTTT. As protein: CASRGGQTYLSTEAFF.

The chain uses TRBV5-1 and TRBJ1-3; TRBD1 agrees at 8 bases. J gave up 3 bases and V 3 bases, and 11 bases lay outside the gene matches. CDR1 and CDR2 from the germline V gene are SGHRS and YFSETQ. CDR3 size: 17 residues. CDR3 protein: CASSSGRQGASGNTIYF. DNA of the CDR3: TGCGCCAGCAGCTCCGGCCGTCAGGGGGCAAGTGGAAACACCATATATTTT.

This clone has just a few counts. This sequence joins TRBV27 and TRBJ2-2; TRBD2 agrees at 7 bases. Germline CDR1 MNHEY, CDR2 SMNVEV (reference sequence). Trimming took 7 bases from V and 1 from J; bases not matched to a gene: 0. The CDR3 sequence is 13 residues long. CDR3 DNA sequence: TGTGCCAGCATAGCGGGGAACACCGGGGAGCTGTTTTTT. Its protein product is CASIAGNTGELFF.